A selection of T cell receptor beta chains follows, all from one sample in a study of blood T cell repertoires in COVID-19. The assay was immunoSEQ multiplex PCR, and TCRdb's table has in-frame clones only and misses some. The sample lists more than 95,000 clones, less than 90% seen once, with around 2.3% in the top ten. The sample comprised peripheral blood. All receptors derive from a man younger than 45 with acute or convalescent COVID-19. CDR3s include the opening cysteine and the closing phenylalanine or tryptophan. A D gene is named only where the DNA matches it firmly. The size of a clone is reported for some rows only, either as once, few or many, or as a class for expanded clones.

CAWTVSSGNTIYF,TGTGCCTGGACGGTTAGCTCTGGAAACACCATATATTTT,.,TRBV30,.,TRBJ1-3
CASKRGQGRNQPQHF,TGTGCCAGCAAGAGGGGACAGGGTCGCAATCAGCCCCAGCATTTT,TRBD1,TRBV27,few,TRBJ1-5
CASSVVAENTEAFF,TGTGCCAGCAGCGTAGTTGCAGAGAACACTGAAGCTTTCTTT,.,TRBV9,.,TRBJ1-1
CASSYGDRGYEQYF,TGTGCCAGCAGTTATGGGGACAGGGGCTACGAGCAGTACTTC,TRBD1,TRBV6-5,.,TRBJ2-7
CASSLRDTSNEKLFF,TGCGCCAGCAGCCTCCGGGACACCTCTAATGAAAAACTGTTTTTT,.,TRBV5-1,.,TRBJ1-4
CASSQSDSYTGELFF,TGCGCCAGCAGCCAGTCGGACAGCTACACCGGGGAGCTGTTTTTT,.,TRBV4-1,.,TRBJ2-2
CASSDRALNTEAFF,TGCGCCAGCAGTGATAGAGCGCTGAACACTGAAGCTTTCTTT,.,TRBV10-2,.,TRBJ1-1
CASSLYPGNTEAFF,TGTGCCAGCAGCTTATATCCAGGAAACACTGAAGCTTTCTTT,.,TRBV7-3,.,TRBJ1-1
CASSLQAGGELFF,TGTGCCAGTAGTCTGCAGGCGGGCGGGGAGCTGTTTTTT,.,TRBV19,few,TRBJ2-2
CASSYVGGGYNSPLHF,TGTGCCAGCAGTTACGTGGGCGGAGGATATAATTCACCCCTCCACTTT,.,TRBV6-2/TRBV6-3,.,TRBJ1-6
CASSLAGTGPLSGYTF,TGTGCCAGCAGCTTAGCCGGGACAGGGCCGTTGTCTGGCTACACCTTC,TRBD1,TRBV7-9,.,TRBJ1-2
CACRPGSGFTVNEQFF,TGCGCCTGTCGGCCTGGATCGGGATTTACCGTTAATGAGCAGTTCTTC,.,TRBV5-1,few,TRBJ2-1
CASQKWRTGKGAEAFF,TGTGCCAGCCAAAAATGGAGGACAGGGAAAGGGGCTGAAGCTTTCTTT,TRBD1,TRBV2,.,TRBJ1-1
CASSQGQGRDIQYF,TGCGCCAGCAGCCAAGGACAGGGACGGGACATTCAGTACTTC,TRBD1,TRBV4-3,.,TRBJ2-4
CATGGVQAFF,TGTGCCACGGGAGGTGTTCAAGCTTTCTTT,.,TRBV6-5,.,TRBJ1-1
CASSVDRGFYNEQFF,TGTGCCAGCAGCGTAGATCGAGGGTTTTACAATGAGCAGTTCTTC,.,TRBV9,.,TRBJ2-1
CASSSRTGERDGYTF,TGTGCCAGCAGCTCCCGGACAGGGGAGAGAGATGGCTACACCTTC,TRBD1,TRBV7-3,.,TRBJ1-2
CAWKVTSSGSYNEQFF,TGTGCCTGGAAAGTGACTAGCTCCGGATCCTACAATGAGCAGTTCTTC,TRBD2,TRBV30,few,TRBJ2-1
CASSLYGTSGGTDTQYF,TGTGCCAGCAGCTTATACGGGACTAGCGGGGGAACAGATACGCAGTATTTT,TRBD2,TRBV7-9,.,TRBJ2-3
CASSYRQNYGYTF,TGTGCCAGCAGTTACCGACAGAACTATGGCTACACCTTC,.,TRBV12-3/TRBV12-4,.,TRBJ1-2
CASSAAGWEQYF,TGTGCCAGCAGTGCGGCAGGGTGGGAGCAGTACTTC,.,TRBV25-1,.,TRBJ2-7
CASSPQTVLNYGYTF,TGTGCCAGCAGCCCACAGACGGTATTGAACTATGGCTACACCTTC,.,TRBV7-2,.,TRBJ1-2
CASSYSLAGAYEQYF,TGTGCCAGCAGTTACTCGCTAGCGGGGGCCTACGAGCAGTACTTC,TRBD2,TRBV6-5,.,TRBJ2-7
CASSLVLAGKNTGELFF,TGTGCCAGCAGCTTGGTACTAGCGGGAAAGAACACCGGGGAGCTGTTTTTT,TRBD2,TRBV5-4,.,TRBJ2-2
CASSQAGLAGGPYNEQFF,TGTGCCAGCAGCCAAGCTGGACTAGCGGGAGGGCCCTACAATGAGCAGTTCTTC,TRBD2,TRBV4-2,.,TRBJ2-1
CASRLGGGRNNEQFF,TGTGCCAGCAGGTTGGGGGGAGGTCGGAACAATGAGCAGTTCTTC,.,TRBV4-2,.,TRBJ2-1
CASSSTENTEAFF,TGTGCCAGCAGTTCAACAGAAAACACTGAAGCTTTCTTT,.,TRBV6-2/TRBV6-3,few,TRBJ1-1
CASSEDSNEKLFF,TGCGCCAGCAGTGAGGACTCAAATGAAAAACTGTTTTTT,.,TRBV10-1,.,TRBJ1-4
CASSIGGGRQTQYF,TGTGCCAGTAGTATAGGAGGGGGCCGACAGACCCAGTACTTC,TRBD1,TRBV19,.,TRBJ2-5
CASIPRTSGGATNEQFF,TGTGCCAGTATCCCCCGGACTAGCGGGGGGGCCACCAATGAGCAGTTCTTC,TRBD2,TRBV19,.,TRBJ2-1
CASSLRQGLLEQFF,TGTGCCAGCAGCTTAAGACAGGGTTTACTTGAGCAGTTCTTC,TRBD1,TRBV7-9,.,TRBJ2-1
CASSIGAGEYNEQFF,TGTGCCAGTAGTATTGGAGCGGGAGAGTACAATGAGCAGTTCTTC,TRBD2,TRBV19,.,TRBJ2-1
CASSRSGNVWGNTIYF,TGTGCCAGCAGCCGATCGGGGAACGTTTGGGGAAACACCATATATTTT,.,TRBV11-2,.,TRBJ1-3
CASSRQSSGNTIYF,TGTGCCAGCAGCCGACAGAGCTCTGGAAACACCATATATTTT,.,TRBV14,.,TRBJ1-3
CATLAGSRSYEQYF,TGTGCCACGCTAGCGGGTTCTAGGTCCTACGAGCAGTACTTC,TRBD2,TRBV10-3,.,TRBJ2-7
CASSQGASSGGSTDTQYF,TGTGCCAGCAGCCAAGGGGCGTCTAGCGGGGGAAGCACAGATACGCAGTATTTT,TRBD2,TRBV3-1/TRBV3-2,.,TRBJ2-3
CASSLIFGARGYEQYF,TGTGCCAGCAGCTTAATTTTTGGGGCACGAGGCTACGAGCAGTACTTC,.,TRBV7-9,.,TRBJ2-7
CASSLRDFNSPLHF,TGTGCCAGCAGCTTAAGGGACTTTAATTCACCCCTCCACTTT,.,TRBV11-2,.,TRBJ1-6
CASGRLDSNSNEQFF,TGTGCTAGTGGACGACTTGACAGCAACAGCAATGAGCAGTTCTTC,.,TRBV12-5,.,TRBJ2-1